A single sample is the source of the 30 T cell receptor beta chains below, sequenced in a study of follicular helper T cells after annual influenza vaccination. Time point described: 2015-2016 season, pre-vaccination. This table comes from immunoSEQ multiplex PCR, and its TCRdb copy is limited to in-frame clones, with some not included. The sample lists about 10,000 clones; roughly 80% were seen once. Specimen: CXCR5+ CD38- circulating T follicular helper cells from blood, collected on the day of influenza vaccination. The subset is: circulating Tfh, non-naive CD4+CXCR5+PD-1+ (ICOS+CD38+ or ICOS-CD38-). The receptors stem from an adult who received the influenza vaccine.

There are a few counts of this clone. CDR3 in amino acids: CASQRLGSSGNTIYF. Written as DNA, the CDR3 is TGTGCCAGCCAAAGACTCGGGAGCTCTGGAAACACCATATATTTT. The V and J genes are TRBV28 and TRBJ1-3; D remains unclear. Germline V gene data show CDR1 as MDHEN and CDR2 as SYDVKM. The V and J ends lost 8 bases and 0 bases respectively, with 14 bases between them. CDR3 size: 15 residues.

The rearrangement links TRBV28 to TRBJ2-5; maybe TRBD2 (7 bases). The CDR3 consists of 15 residues. Trimming cost V 2 bases and J 3 bases, with 13 bases left between them. The germline V gene has CDR1 MDHEN and CDR2 SYDVKM. As DNA, the CDR3 is TGTGCCAGCAGTTTAGGGCAAGGGGGGGAAGAGACCCAGTACTTC. Translated, it gives CASSLGQGGEETQYF.

This clone showed up just a few times. V is TRBV6-5 and J is TRBJ1-2; D gene unclear. V lost 5 bases and J 4 bases, leaving 14 bases between the germline ends. Germline CDR1 MNHEY, CDR2 SVGAGI. CDR3 length: 14 residues. CDR3 bases: TGTGCCAGCAGTCCCCGGGAGGGAGGCTATGGCTACACCTTC. Its translation is CASSPREGGYGYTF.

The chain joins TRBV11-2 to TRBJ1-4; perhaps TRBD1 as D (5 bases). V lost 3 bases and J lost 7, with 9 bases in between. Germline assignment: CDR1 SGHAT and CDR2 FQNNGV. CDR3 length: 13 residues. The DNA of the CDR3 is TGTGCCAGCAGCTTCCAGGGAACTGAAAAACTGTTTTTT. Residues: CASSFQGTEKLFF. Supplemented by reference TRBV11-2 and TRBJ1-4, the full variable domain reads EAGVAQSPRYKIIEKRQSVAFWCNPISGHATLYWYQQILGQGPKLLIQFQNNGVVDDSQLPKDRFSAERLKGVDSTLKIQPAKLEDSAVYLCASSFQGTEKLFFGSGTQLSVL.

The chain employs TRBV28 and TRBJ1-1; 7 bases agree with TRBD1. Germline V gene lookup returns CDR1 MDHEN and CDR2 SYDVKM. The CDR3 has 16 amino acids. J was trimmed by 4 bases and V by 6 bases; bases with no gene match: 14. CDR3 residues: CASRSNRGSVSTEAFF. As DNA, the CDR3 is TGTGCCAGCAGATCAAACAGGGGATCGGTATCCACTGAAGCTTTCTTT.

The chain couples TRBV5-6 to TRBJ1-5; tentatively, D is TRBD1 (6 bases). The CDR3 is 15 amino acids. Between the trimmed V and J ends, which lost 1 base and 1 base, there was a span of 9 bases. The V gene's germline CDR1 is SGHDT and CDR2 YYEEEE. This CDR3 reads CASSLRGASNQPQHF. The CDR3, as DNA: TGTGCCAGCAGCTTGAGGGGGGCGAGCAATCAGCCCCAGCATTTT.

The CDR3 DNA is TGCGCCAGCAGCTTGGACAGCGGGGGCCCCGAGACAGATACGCAGTATTTT. This sequence encodes CASSLDSGGPETDTQYF. The chain couples TRBV5-1 to TRBJ2-3, with 8 bases identical to TRBD2. Germline values: CDR1 SGHRS, CDR2 YFSETQ. The ends lost 0 bases at V and 3 bases at J; junction bases unmatched: 9. The CDR3 consists of 17 residues.

The V gene is TRBV19, the J gene TRBJ1-2; D gene unclear. Per the germline V gene, CDR1 is LNHDA and CDR2 is SQIVND (reference sequence). This CDR3 has 15 residues. The germline V and J ends were trimmed by 5 bases and 2 bases, with 15 bases remaining between them. Here the CDR3 DNA reads TGTGCCAGTAGTCTATACGCCCAAACGAACTATGGCTACACCTTC. Encoded protein: CASSLYAQTNYGYTF.

The table lists this clone with a count of one. The rearrangement uses TRBV21-1 and TRBJ1-2. TRBV21-1 is annotated as a pseudogene. This CDR3 has 13 residues. CDR3 amino acids: CASSKGTYYGYTF. In nucleotides, the CDR3 is TGTGCCAGCAGCAAAGGGACGTATTATGGCTACACCTTC.

This clone was observed a single time. The V call is TRBV7-2, the J call TRBJ1-2; D gene unclear. The CDR3 is 14 residues long. Trimming took 1 base from V and 4 from J, leaving 10 bases between them. The V gene's germline CDR1 is SGHTA and CDR2 FQGNSA. CDR3 in DNA: TGTGCCAGCAGCTTAGGAGGGCGTTTCTATGGCTACACCTTC. This codes for CASSLGGRFYGYTF.

This clone was counted only a few times. This rearrangement joins TRBV2 to TRBJ2-7, with D possibly TRBD1 on 5 matching bases. Trimming left V 2 bases short and J 0 bases short, with 17 bases between. The germline gives CDR1 SNHLY, CDR2 FYNNEI. CDR3 size: 17 residues. Written as DNA, the CDR3 is TGTGCCAGCAGTGAAACTAAGGGGTTGTGGGGCTCCTACGAGCAGTACTTC. It encodes CASSETKGLWGSYEQYF.

The chain employs TRBV9 and TRBJ2-3, with unresolved D. V dropped 0 bases and J dropped 4 bases, with 15 bases sitting between them. The length of the CDR3 is 16 residues. Germline-derived CDR1 and CDR2 are SGDLS and YYNGEE. The CDR3 DNA sequence: TGTGCCAGCAGCGTAGGGCGATCGCGATATGCAGATACGCAGTATTTT. This codes for CASSVGRSRYADTQYF.

This clone was recorded a few times. This chain links TRBV5-1 with TRBJ2-7; 10 bases align to TRBD1. CDR1 is SGHRS and CDR2 is YFSETQ in the germline V gene. The CDR3 contains 15 residues. Trimming removed 4 bases from V and 0 bases from J; junction bases left unmatched: 4. This CDR3 reads CASSPGTGVSYEQYF. DNA of the CDR3: TGCGCCAGCAGCCCGGGGACAGGGGTCTCCTACGAGCAGTACTTC.

A few counts support this clone. V usage is TRBV6-5 and J usage is TRBJ2-3; D remains unclear. CDR1 and CDR2 from the germline V gene are MNHEY and SVGAGI. With 0 bases removed from V and 2 bases from J, the gap between germline ends came to 6 bases. The CDR3 is made up of 14 amino acids. CDR3 bases: TGTGCCAGCAGTTACTCTTGGAACACAGATACGCAGTATTTT. This encodes CASSYSWNTDTQYF.

The chain recombines TRBV10-3 with TRBJ2-5; TRBD1 matches at 8 bases. The CDR3 sequence is 13 residues long. V was pared by 10 bases and J by 7 bases, with 11 bases of the junction left unmatched. Germline lookup yields CDR1 ENHRY and CDR2 SYGVKD. The CDR3 spells CATQTGESGTQYF. Here the CDR3 DNA reads TGTGCCACACAGACAGGGGAAAGCGGGACCCAGTACTTC.

J is TRBJ1-4 and V is TRBV7-2; unclear D gene. The germline V gene encodes CDR1 SGHTA and CDR2 FQGNSA. The CDR3 spans 15 residues. Trimming took 2 bases from V and 3 from J, leaving 10 bases between them. CDR3 coding DNA: TGTGCCAGCAGCTTACGGGCCGCTTCTAATGAAAAACTGTTTTTT. Its translation: CASSLRAASNEKLFF.

V gene TRBV4-2 combines with J gene TRBJ1-1, with 9 bases aligning to TRBD1. The germline V gene has CDR1 LGHNA and CDR2 YNFKEQ. The CDR3 spans 15 residues. The J segment lost 1 base and the V segment lost 3 bases, leaving 3 bases of the junction unmatched. CDR3 bases: TGTGCCAGCAGCCACCAACAGGGGGCGAACACTGAAGCTTTCTTT. This gives the protein CASSHQQGANTEAFF.

The J gene is TRBJ2-7, the V gene TRBV5-1; 8 nucleotides line up with TRBD1. CDR1 is SGHRS, CDR2 YFSETQ, per germline. V lost 4 bases and J lost 3; bases outside the gene matches: 3. The CDR3 extends over 13 amino acids. DNA for the CDR3: TGCGCCAGCAGCGACGGACAGGGCTACGAGCAGTACTTC. Its translation: CASSDGQGYEQYF.

This sequence joins TRBV30 and TRBJ1-6; no clear D. CDR1 GTSNPN and CDR2 SVGIG come from the germline V gene (reference sequence). The CDR3 is 17 residues long. The ends were cut back, 2 bases at V and 3 bases at J, with 17 bases in the middle. The CDR3 DNA reads as TGTGCCTGGAGTAGGTTCGGGCAAAAAGGCTATAATTCACCCCTCCACTTT. Its protein product is CAWSRFGQKGYNSPLHF.

This clone was picked up a small number of times. The gene calls are TRBV4-2 and TRBJ1-2; no firm D call. Germline assignment: CDR1 LGHNA and CDR2 YNFKEQ. V lost 7 bases and J 4 bases, leaving 16 bases between the germline ends. The CDR3 has 14 amino acids. CDR3 protein: CASTSGDRPYGYTF. The CDR3 DNA reads as TGTGCCAGCACGTCGGGCGACCGACCCTATGGCTACACCTTC.

The chain has TRBV7-9 and TRBJ1-1; D is ambiguous. Per the germline V gene, CDR1 is SEHNR and CDR2 is FQNEAQ (reference sequence). The CDR3 extends over 13 amino acids. V lost 2 bases, J lost 5 bases, and 9 bases lay in between. The CDR3 DNA is TGTGCCAGCAGCTTACAAGGCGGGACTGAAGCTTTCTTT. Encoded protein: CASSLQGGTEAFF.

The chain couples TRBV18 to TRBJ2-2, with 10 bases aligning to TRBD2. The CDR3 is 18 residues long. V lost 6 bases and J lost 4; bases outside the gene matches: 14. Per germline, CDR1 KGHSH and CDR2 LQKENI. The CDR3 region is CASSQSGGAVSSTGELFF. The CDR3, as DNA: TGTGCCAGCTCTCAGAGCGGGGGGGCCGTCTCGAGCACCGGGGAGCTGTTTTTT.

The rearrangement joins TRBV30 to TRBJ1-3, with D unresolved. CDR1 GTSNPN and CDR2 SVGIG come from the germline V gene (reference sequence). The CDR3 covers 13 residues. V lost 8 bases and J lost 0, with 11 bases in between. In DNA, the CDR3 is TGTGCCCGAGGCGTTAACTCTGGAAACACCATATATTTT. Translation gives CARGVNSGNTIYF. The whole variable domain, remainder taken from reference TRBV30 and TRBJ1-3, is SQTIHQWPATLVQPVGSPLSLECTVEGTSNPNLYWYRQAAGRGLQLLFYSVGIGQISSEVPQNLSASRPQDRQFILSSKKLLLSDSGFYLCARGVNSGNTIYFGEGSWLTVV.

V gene TRBV18 combines with J gene TRBJ2-7; TRBD1 might be the D (6 bases). Trimming removed 5 bases from V and 3 bases from J, with 11 bases in between. The CDR3 runs to 13 residues. Germline-derived CDR1 and CDR2 are KGHSH and LQKENI. CDR3 residues: CASSGGQFYEQYF. As DNA, the CDR3 is TGTGCCAGCTCAGGGGGACAATTCTACGAGCAGTACTTC.

The genes are TRBV7-9 and TRBJ2-2, with 11 bases aligning to TRBD1. Germline loops: CDR1 SEHNR, CDR2 FQNEAQ (reference sequence). The CDR3 consists of 18 residues. V shed 4 bases and J 1 base; nucleotides not matched to a gene: 8. This CDR3 is CASSSFGQGAGNTGELFF. The DNA for the CDR3 is TGTGCCAGCAGCTCCTTCGGACAGGGGGCGGGGAACACCGGGGAGCTGTTTTTT.

The chain is built from TRBV4-3 and TRBJ1-1; tentative D call: TRBD1 (5 bases). CDR3 length: 15 amino acids. The germline CDR1 and CDR2 sequences are LGHNA and YSLEER. Trimming stripped 0 bases from V and 8 bases from J, with 16 bases between. CDR3 nucleotides: TGCGCCAGCAGCCAAGATCAAGGGGTCAGTGAGGAAGCTTTCTTT. Its protein product is CASSQDQGVSEEAFF.

This clone was observed once. The chain recombines TRBV7-2 with TRBJ2-5; unclear D gene. Trimming left V 2 bases short and J 2 bases short, with 0 bases between. This CDR3 is 11 amino acids long. Germline V gene data show CDR1 as SGHTA and CDR2 as FQGNSA. The CDR3 coding sequence is TGTGCCAGCAGCTTACAAGAGACCCAGTACTTC. Translating it yields CASSLQETQYF.

The chain couples TRBV6-1 to TRBJ1-3; D possibly corresponds to TRBD1 (6 bases). The CDR3 spans 17 residues. Trimming removed 2 bases at V and 0 bases at J, with 14 bases between. Looked up from germline, CDR1 is MNHNS and CDR2 is SASEGT. The CDR3 loop is CASSEFPGESSGNTIYF. CDR3 nucleotide sequence: TGTGCCAGCAGTGAATTTCCAGGGGAGAGCTCTGGAAACACCATATATTTT.

The V and J genes are TRBV6-6 and TRBJ2-2, with 9 positions matching TRBD2. Germline CDR1 reads MNHNY; CDR2 reads SVGAGI (reference sequence). V lost 7 bases and J lost 7; bases outside the gene matches: 13. The CDR3 is 16 amino acids. The CDR3 DNA is TGTGCCAGCATCCTGGGCGCGGGAGGGCCGGTCGGGGAGCTGTTTTTT. Translated, it gives CASILGAGGPVGELFF.

The chain is built from TRBV28 and TRBJ2-6; D is ambiguous. Per germline, CDR1 MDHEN and CDR2 SYDVKM. The CDR3 is 14 residues long. Trimming removed 8 bases from V and 1 base from J, with 9 bases in between. CDR3 region: CASSSQSGANVLTF. DNA for the CDR3: TGTGCCAGCTCCTCGCAATCTGGGGCCAACGTCCTGACTTTC.